The clone carrying this T cell receptor (beta chain) occurred once. The target antigen is unknown. Sequenced by immunoSEQ multiplex PCR; TCRdb stores in-frame clones only, minus some. The table has 340,000 or so clones, about 93% seen once. These data originate in a study of brain T cells in children with intractable seizures. Broader study findings: Clones missing pre-surgery may reflect undersampling of that blood sample.

Time point in this sample: blood from clinic visit 5 months post-surgery; TSC patient then seizure free. Patients received at least one anti-epileptic drug before surgery. Germline loops: CDR1 MNHEY, CDR2 SVGEGT. The length of the CDR3 is 14 residues. V was cut by 6 bases and J by 4 bases, with 15 bases left in between. J is TRBJ1-1 and V is TRBV6-2 or TRBV6-3; D may be TRBD1 (5 bases). The sample here was peripheral blood, taken around 5 months after surgery. The TCR originated in a boy under three years old with tuberous sclerosis and intractable seizures. The CDR3 loop is CASSPDIRRTEAFF. CDR3 coding DNA: TGTGCCAGCAGCCCGGACATTCGGCGCACTGAAGCTTTCTTT.